This record looks at one T cell receptor beta chain sequence and its context. This sample was included in a study of T cell repertoires in cytomegalovirus infection. In TCRdb, the reads were re-called with MiXCR into one record per CDR3 protein. The sample has under 800,000 distinct CDR3 sequences; less than 25% are singletons. CDR1 and CDR2 (germline): DFQATT, SNEGSKA (reference sequence). This CDR3 region has 14 residues. The V and J ends lost 0 bases and 8 bases, in that order; junction bases with no gene match: 5. Sequencing input: CD8+ T cells from PBMCs. The source of this sequence is a human donor in good health (CMV status not recorded). Some clones in this sample may be carry-over from other donors' samples. The gene calls are TRBV20-1 and TRBJ2-1; TRBD1 aligns across 9 bases. The CDR3 DNA sequence: TGCAGTGCTAGAGATAGGGACAGGGCTTATGAGCAGTTCTTC. Amino acid sequence: CSARDRDRAYEQFF.